This T cell receptor beta chain was sequenced in a study of T-cell memory formation after mild COVID-19. Study-level results: Clones which contracted sat mainly in CM and EM if CD4+, and in EMRA if CD8+. Some SARS-CoV-2-responding clones were already detected in memory before infection. Confirmation was lacking for SARS-CoV-2 specificity of second-wave clones that peaked on day 37.

CDR1 is DFQATT, CDR2 SNEGSKA, per germline (reference sequence). V lost 3 bases and J 1 base, leaving 11 bases between the germline ends. The CDR3 consists of 14 residues. TCRdb reanalysed the 5' RACE reads using MiXCR and keeps one entry per CDR3 protein. This table has around 220,000 distinct CDR3 sequences, about a sixth appearing once. Remarks on this clonotype: The target antigen is unknown.

The chain recombines TRBV20-1 with TRBJ2-3, with D perhaps matching TRBD1 (6 bases). Specimen: PBMCs or a T cell subset sorted from them (not recorded which). This receptor was taken from a man between 18 and 29 years old who had mild COVID-19 (a few samples of this study predate the infection). Cell type and time point are not known. The CDR3 sequence is CSASQGSGTDTQYF. The CDR3 DNA sequence: TGCAGTGCTAGCCAGGGGTCCGGCACAGATACGCAGTATTTT.